This TCR beta chain is from a study of regulatory and conventional T cells in RAG deficiency. TCRdb's copy holds only in-frame clones and misses some; the assay was immunoSEQ multiplex PCR. The sample shows tens of thousands of clones, over 90% of them seen only once. The sorted conventional CD4+ T cells were CD25-low and CD127-high, with genomic DNA sequenced. This same sample was also taken into another study, of regulatory T cells. That paper notes: The PCR used 52 TRBV and 13 TRBJ primers.

This sequence originates from a human donor in good health. The sequenced sample was CD25- CD4+ T cells sorted from blood.

CDR3 DNA: TGTGCCAGCAGTCCCCGACAGAGCAATCAGCCCCAGCATTTT. Translating it yields CASSPRQSNQPQHF. The chain combines TRBV27 with TRBJ1-5; TRBD1 might be the D (5 bases). Germline V CDR1 and CDR2: MNHEY, SMNVEV (reference sequence). V was trimmed by 5 bases and J by 1 base, leaving 9 bases between them. The CDR3 totals 14 residues.